This T cell receptor (beta chain) was profiled in a study of blood T cell repertoires in COVID-19. Study at large: There were acute and convalescent COVID-19 samples, and they came from the United States, Italy and Spain. From T cells, B-cell-depleted T cells, or PBMCs came the material, which was cDNA or gDNA.

A Seattle source enrolled patients during active infection and followed them longitudinally. V shed 5 bases and J shed 0 bases, with 11 bases lying between them. The CDR3 runs to 14 residues. Per the germline V gene, CDR1 is MNHEY and CDR2 is SVGEGT. This clone was recorded a few times. TCRdb's copy holds only in-frame clones and misses some; the assay was immunoSEQ multiplex PCR. The table lists roughly 380,000 clones, roughly nine tenths of them singletons. V gene TRBV6-2 or TRBV6-3 combines with J gene TRBJ2-7, with D maybe TRBD2 (6 bases). This sequence originates from a woman aged 55-69 years with COVID-19, enrolled during active disease. The sequenced sample consisted of peripheral blood. CDR3 loop: CASSTPGSSYEQYF. For the CDR3, the DNA is TGTGCCAGCAGTACCCCCGGGAGCTCCTACGAGCAGTACTTC.